The entry below describes one T cell receptor (beta chain). Its target antigen remains unknown. No much larger clone is present one base from it, and per-base qualities are unavailable. The CDR3 regions of human TCRbeta chains were analyzed by immunosequencing. The authors processed their data as follows. TCRs in the repertoires were matched against a reference library of SARS-CoV-2-specific TCRs that had been generated with the MIRA antigen-specificity platform. Breadth was defined as the fraction of unique TCRs that were SARS-CoV-2-associated. Depth was defined as the fraction of total T cells that were SARS-CoV-2-associated. Using the MIRA data, every spike-specific TCR was mapped to the spike region that the TCR reacted to and assigned to either a CD4 or a CD8 class. Log10-transformed breadth and depth values were compared by one-way ANOVA with Sidak's multiple comparisons tests. In its TCRdb copy, this immuneACCESS table keeps in-frame sequences only and misses some clones. Where compared with another copy, unresolved V genes explain less than half of these, and the others have no known cause. That table gives V, J and clone size, and the DNA gave D and trimming. For this sample there are around 99,000 clones; 90% to 95% appear just once. The ten largest clones take up 5.5% to 7% of the sample.

The time point label corresponds to: about 28 days (+/-7) after the second vaccine dose. AZD1222 recipients given second doses at about 4 weeks or at about 12 weeks were pooled, since spike-specific TCR depth and breadth were not found to differ between the two schedules. Vaccinee samples came from UK trials COV001 and COV002, including a single-blind randomized controlled phase 2/3 trial of AZD1222 (ChAdOx1 nCoV-19) in healthy adults. For TCRbeta chain sequencing, PBMC samples were collected from trial participants at day 0 and at day 28 after the second dose. CDR1 and CDR2, looked up from the germline V gene (reference sequence), are LGHDT and YNNKEL. The CDR3 numbers 16 residues from cysteine through phenylalanine. CDR3 DNA is the only sequence kept; it has 48 bases, read in frame from the first base. V and J are trimmed by 0 bases and 1 base, and the gene matches miss 6 bases of the junction.

The sample belongs to a study of T cell responses to AZD1222 COVID-19 vaccine (dated by TCRdb to the early 2020s). Looking at the study overall: A total of 233 trial participants underwent TCR sequencing, of whom some 210 received two doses of AZD1222 and around 25 received two doses of the MenACWY control vaccine. Trial participants were enrolled by age into subgroups of 18-55, 56-69 and 70-plus years, and around 150, 28 and 57 TCR-sequenced participants, respectively, were included in these subgroups.

Broad study findings and their caveats: Vaccine-associated CD4 TCRs spanned the whole spike protein, with dominant responses in regions 160-218 and 743-854. Participants were mostly white British and included more females than males, and it was suggested by the authors that clonal diversity may have been underestimated. After two AZD1222 doses, spike-specific TCR breadth and depth were significantly higher than at day 0 and than in MenACWY recipients. Conclusions about previously exposed vaccinees were limited because only 5 or 6 AZD1222 recipients were SARS-CoV-2 seropositive at baseline. In the small 56-69-year group, the increase in depth fell short of significance, most likely because of low power. Reportedly, close to half of the unique spike-specific TCRs recognized epitopes lying outside the regions that are mutated in the B.1.351 and B.1.1.7 variants. Because no day 14 peak-response samples were available, repertoires were characterized only after the peak T cell response.

This receptor was taken from an adult who received the AZD1222 COVID-19 vaccine. This specimen consisted of peripheral blood, obtained 28 days after the second AZD1222 dose. Recombination connected TRBV3-1 (or the pseudogene TRBV3-2) to TRBJ2-7; TRBD1 fits 7 bases in the junction. The CDR3 has the sequence CASSQEDRESSYEQYF. At the DNA level, the sequence is TGTGCCAGCAGCCAAGAAGACAGGGAAAGTTCCTACGAGCAGTACTTC.